This T cell receptor (beta chain) was found in a study of T cell changes during pregnancy in multiple sclerosis. The data were produced by immunoSEQ multiplex PCR, yet TCRdb's version contains in-frame clones alone and is incomplete. The sample contains 60,000 to 75,000 clones, 92% of which appear only once. There are 15 residues in the CDR3. The germline V gene encodes CDR1 KGHSH and CDR2 LQKENI. Trimming removed 2 bases from V and 4 bases from J, with 14 bases in between. The clonotype originates from a female donor in good health, enrolled as a control in a pregnancy study. The sequencing used peripheral blood, collected in the second trimester of pregnancy. This chain links TRBV18 with TRBJ1-1, with no clear D. This CDR3 reads CASSPVSGMATEAFF. The CDR3 region has the DNA TGTGCCAGCTCACCAGTCAGCGGGATGGCCACTGAAGCTTTCTTT.